These 7 T cell receptor beta chains came from one sample sequenced in a study of T cell repertoires in cytomegalovirus infection. Each CDR3 protein gets one entry after TCRdb re-called the reads with MiXCR. The sample includes about 140,000 distinct CDR3 sequences, under 8.5% seen only once; the top ten take roughly 18%. Sequencing was performed on PBMCs. Receptor source: a human donor in good health (CMV status not recorded). Some clones in this sample may be carry-over from other donors' samples.

This clonotype occurred a few times. A much bigger clone sits one base away, suggesting this may be a read error. No DNA is shown, since the ends of the CDR3 on it are uncertain; the CDR3 is the one TCRdb lists. The J gene is TRBJ1-3, the V gene TRBV28. Germline-derived CDR1 and CDR2 are MDHEN and SYDVKM. The CDR3 numbers 13 amino acids, ends counted. CDR3 sequence reads: CASSFGSGNTVYF.

This clonotype was observed many times. The J gene is TRBJ2-3, the V gene TRBV12-3 or TRBV12-4, with 9 bases fitting TRBD2. Trimming removed 6 bases from V and 4 bases from J; junction bases left unmatched: 8. The CDR3 covers 15 residues. The CDR3 spells CASSLLAGTADTQYF. In nucleotides, the CDR3 is TGTGCCAGCAGCCTCCTAGCGGGGACCGCAGATACGCAGTATTTT.

This chain joins TRBV6-6 and TRBJ1-5; TRBD1 matches at 8 bases. Looked up from germline, CDR1 is MNHNY and CDR2 is SVGAGI (reference sequence). V was clipped by 1 base and J by 8 bases; unmatched bases: 19. The CDR3 length is 19 residues. CDR3 loop: CASSYWGMQGAPVEEPQHF. In nucleotides, the CDR3 is TGTGCCAGCAGTTACTGGGGGATGCAGGGGGCTCCAGTAGAAGAGCCCCAGCATTTT.

There are many counts of this clonotype. V is TRBV27 and J is TRBJ2-7, with D maybe TRBD2 (5 bases). There are 14 residues in the CDR3. Trimming removed 3 bases from V and 2 bases from J, with 11 bases in between. CDR1 and CDR2 (germline): MNHEY, SMNVEV (reference sequence). DNA for the CDR3: TGTGCCAGCAGTTTGTCGGCCGGGACCTACGAGCAGTACTTC. As protein: CASSLSAGTYEQYF.

This clonotype was counted a few times. J is TRBJ2-1 and V is TRBV7-9, with no clear D. CDR3 length: 12 residues. V dropped 1 base and J dropped 7 bases, with 5 bases sitting between them. Germline CDR1 is SEHNR and CDR2 is FQNEAQ (reference sequence). CDR3 nucleotide sequence: TGTGCCAGCAGCTTAGGTGCGAATGAGCAGTTCTTC. Amino acids: CASSLGANEQFF.

This clonotype has more than one count but fewer than ten. CDR3 DNA sequence: TGCGCCAGCAGCCAAGAGGGGACCCAAGAGACCCAGTACTTC. Encoded protein: CASSQEGTQETQYF. V and J are TRBV4-3 and TRBJ2-5; D possibly matches TRBD1 or TRBD2 (5 bases each). V was pared by 0 bases and J by 1 base, with 6 bases between. Germline-derived CDR1 and CDR2 are LGHNA and YSLEER. This CDR3 is built from 14 residues.

This clonotype was recorded at least ten times. CDR3 bases: TGTGCCAGCAGCTTCCGACAGGGGAGGAGTAAAGATACGCAGTATTTT. Encoded protein: CASSFRQGRSKDTQYF. The rearrangement joins TRBV7-8 to TRBJ2-3, with TRBD1 identical over 8 bases. The trim removed 3 bases at V and 5 bases at J, leaving 10 bases unmatched. Germline lookup yields CDR1 SGHVS and CDR2 FQNEAQ. The CDR3 has 16 residues.